The rows below give T cell receptor beta chains drawn from one sample of a study of OX40 agonist ivuxolimab in advanced cancers. Assay used: immunoSEQ multiplex PCR; TCRdb lists only in-frame clones, some missing. Of roughly 92,000 clones in the sample, 70% to 85% were seen once. The sample consisted of CD4+ or CD8+ T cells sorted from blood, taken in a trial of the OX40 agonist ivuxolimab. The receptors stem from an adult with an advanced solid tumor such as melanoma, head and neck, liver or kidney cancer. CDR3s include the opening cysteine and the closing phenylalanine or tryptophan. A D gene is named only where the DNA matches it firmly.

d_gene	v_gene	j_gene	CDR3aa	CDR3nt
NA	TRBV27	TRBJ2-3	CASSLLWESGTDTQYF	TGTGCCAGCAGCCTCCTCTGGGAAAGCGGTACAGATACGCAGTATTTT
NA	TRBV5-1	TRBJ2-7	CASSLYQGSDEQYF	TGCGCCAGCAGCTTGTATCAGGGGTCCGACGAGCAGTACTTC
NA	TRBV9	TRBJ2-3	CASSVAPGVRTDTQYF	TGTGCCAGCAGCGTAGCCCCCGGGGTGCGCACAGATACGCAGTATTTT
TRBD1	TRBV4-2	TRBJ2-7	CASSQADGQGFYEQYF	TGTGCCAGCAGCCAAGCGGATGGACAGGGGTTCTACGAGCAGTACTTC
TRBD1	TRBV6-6	TRBJ2-7	CASSKPGQGADLYF	TGTGCCAGCAGTAAGCCGGGACAGGGGGCGGACTTGTACTTC
TRBD2	TRBV12-5	TRBJ2-1	CASGLAGGEGGQFF	TGTGCTAGTGGGCTAGCGGGAGGGGAAGGCGGGCAGTTCTTC
NA	TRBV7-2	TRBJ2-3	CASSPRWGTDTQYF	TGTGCCAGCAGCCCTCGCTGGGGCACAGATACGCAGTATTTT
TRBD1	TRBV18	TRBJ1-4	CASSPGGRDSNEKLFF	TGTGCCAGCTCACCAGGAGGTCGGGACAGCAATGAAAAACTGTTTTTT
NA	TRBV2	TRBJ1-6	CASSDGPGYSYNSPLHF	TGTGCCAGCAGTGATGGACCCGGATATTCCTATAATTCACCCCTCCACTTT
TRBD2	TRBV7-7	TRBJ2-7	CASSPGLAGVSYEQYF	TGTGCCAGCAGCCCGGGACTAGCGGGAGTATCCTACGAGCAGTACTTC
TRBD1	TRBV7-9	TRBJ2-7	CASSTQRGQGGPATYEQYF	TGTGCCAGCAGCACCCAACGGGGACAGGGAGGTCCAGCTACCTACGAGCAGTACTTC
NA	TRBV27	TRBJ1-1	CASINRMDGTEAFF	TGTGCCAGCATCAACCGGATGGACGGCACTGAAGCTTTCTTT
NA	TRBV13	TRBJ2-3	CASSPNQGTTDTQYF	TGTGCCAGCAGCCCGAACCAGGGTACCACAGATACGCAGTATTTT